The T cell receptor (beta chain) under discussion was sequenced for a study of low-dose radiotherapy and immunotherapy resistance in tumors. The overall study: It was 1 Gy per fraction every two weeks that Cohort 2 received, adding up to 13 Gy over 26 weeks. Treatment consisted of nivolumab 240 mg every two weeks and ipilimumab 1 mg/kg every six weeks, given intravenously to patients. Administration of intravenous cyclophosphamide at 200 mg/m2 took place every two weeks, one day before radiation and immunotherapy.

With a constant-region primer and a V-primer adapter, TCRs were subjected to approximately 21 PCR cycles of amplification. MiXCR, applied by TCRdb to the reads, yields one record per CDR3 protein. The table shows some 53,000 distinct CDR3 sequences, with approximately 33% occurring only once. This clonotype has at least ten counts. Trimming took off 4 bases at V and 5 bases at J, with 8 bases between the two ends. CDR3 length: 12 amino acids. Germline V CDR1 and CDR2: KGHSH, LQKENI. Time point noted: after trial treatment. This sample's treatment: LDRT plus nivolumab, ipilimumab, low-dose cyclophosphamide and aspirin (RACIN trial).

This sequence was found in a male donor with rectosigmoid adenocarcinoma. The source material was PBMCs, sampled after low-dose radiotherapy plus immunotherapy. The genes are TRBV18 and TRBJ2-5; possible D gene TRBD2, 6 bases. The DNA of the CDR3 is TGTGCCAGCTCACGGGACTGGGAGACCCAGTACTTC. Translated: CASSRDWETQYF.